This T cell receptor beta chain originates from a study of T-cell memory formation after mild COVID-19. Whole-study findings and limits: Pre-infection memory held some responding clones, suggesting pre-existing cross-reactive T cells responded.

Via MiXCR, TCRdb re-called the 5' RACE reads, giving one row per CDR3 protein. The data contain 150,000 or so distinct CDR3 sequences, more than 12% of them singletons. Trimming shortened V by 3 bases and J by 4 bases, and 10 bases separated the two germline ends. This CDR3 contains 13 residues. This clonotype was seen more than once but under ten times. Its antigen is currently unknown. This chain joins TRBV12-3 or TRBV12-4 and TRBJ2-7, with D unresolved. The receptor was isolated from an adult woman who had mild COVID-19 (a few samples of this study predate the infection). Cell type and time point are not known. The sequenced material came from PBMCs or a T cell subset sorted from them (not recorded which). CDR3 coding DNA: TGTGCCAGCAGTTTCGCGGCTTCATACGAGCAGTACTTC. Amino acid sequence: CASSFAASYEQYF.